The 30 T cell receptor beta chains given below trace back to one sample, sequenced in a study of neurological immune-mediated disorders. TCRdb processed the 5' RACE reads anew with MiXCR; each CDR3 protein has one entry. The table records roughly 80,000 distinct CDR3 sequences, roughly 9.5% of them present only once. Sequencing input: PBMCs. The receptors were gathered from a man in his forties or fifties in good health.

There are many counts of this clonotype. The chain links TRBV14 to TRBJ2-1; the D gene is possibly TRBD1 (6 bases). Germline loops: CDR1 SGHDN, CDR2 FVKESK. V was shortened by 1 base and J by 6 bases, with 16 bases between the two germline ends. The CDR3 extends over 16 amino acids. CDR3 nucleotide sequence: TGTGCCAGCAGCCAAGGAAGAACAGGGTATGGCAATGAGCAGTTCTTC. Its protein product is CASSQGRTGYGNEQFF.

This clonotype was observed many times. This chain joins TRBV12-3 or TRBV12-4 and TRBJ2-1, with TRBD2 matching over 9 bases. There are 15 residues in the CDR3. V trimming: 6 bases; J trimming: 3 bases; junction bases outside the gene matches: 6. CDR3: CASRPSGRSYNEQFF. DNA of the CDR3: TGTGCCAGCAGGCCAAGCGGGAGGAGCTACAATGAGCAGTTCTTC.

This clonotype was seen at least ten times. The J gene is TRBJ1-5, the V gene TRBV5-1; D is uncertain. The V and J ends lost 7 bases and 2 bases respectively, with 13 bases between them. Germline V gene data show CDR1 as SGHRS and CDR2 as YFSETQ. The CDR3 loop spans 14 amino acids. The CDR3 loop is CASSSAGGNQPQHF. The CDR3 DNA reads TGCGCCAGCTCCTCCGCCGGGGGCAATCAGCCCCAGCATTTT.

This chain connects TRBV2 to TRBJ1-4; no firm D call. V was pared by 5 bases and J by 4 bases, with 8 bases between. Germline V gene data show CDR1 as SNHLY and CDR2 as FYNNEI. The CDR3 contains 13 residues. CDR3 bases: TGTGCCAGCAGTCGCGACCGTAATGAAAAACTGTTTTTT. It yields the protein CASSRDRNEKLFF.

This clonotype showed up many times. This chain uses TRBV12-3 or TRBV12-4 with TRBJ2-7; TRBD1 agrees at 7 bases. The CDR3 contains 18 residues. J gave up 0 bases and V 2 bases, and 13 bases lay outside the gene matches. The CDR3 here is CASSLRFFETGNSYEQYF. CDR3 bases: TGTGCCAGCAGTTTACGATTTTTTGAGACAGGGAACTCCTACGAGCAGTACTTC.

This clonotype has ten or more counts. V usage is TRBV20-1 and J usage is TRBJ2-2, with 8 bases that match TRBD2. In germline, CDR1 is DFQATT, CDR2 SNEGSKA (reference sequence). The trim removed 0 bases at V and 0 bases at J, leaving 3 bases unmatched. This CDR3 has 16 residues. In DNA form, the CDR3 reads TGCAGTGCTAGAGATGCAGCGGGGGCGAACACCGGGGAGCTGTTTTTT. Protein: CSARDAAGANTGELFF.

This clonotype was seen many times. The rearrangement links TRBV20-1 to TRBJ2-3; 11 bases align to TRBD2. V trimming: 6 bases; J trimming: 2 bases; junction bases outside the gene matches: 10. Germline V lookup: CDR1 DFQATT, CDR2 SNEGSKA (reference sequence). CDR3 length: 16 amino acids. The CDR3 loop is CSAIDRLAGFTDTQYF. The CDR3 DNA is TGCAGTGCCATCGACCGACTAGCGGGGTTCACAGATACGCAGTATTTT.

This clonotype was seen ten or more times. J is TRBJ2-4 and V is TRBV12-3 or TRBV12-4, with D perhaps given as TRBD1 or TRBD2 (6 bases each). Trimming removed 5 bases at V and 3 bases at J, with 17 bases between. The CDR3 runs to 16 residues. CDR3 DNA sequence: TGTGCCAGCAGTCTGGGGGGCGGAGCCGGCAAAAACATTCAGTACTTC. Its protein product is CASSLGGGAGKNIQYF.

This clonotype has ten or more counts. The J gene is TRBJ2-1, the V gene TRBV2; the match to TRBD1 covers 10 bases. With V trimmed by 7 bases and J by 4 bases, 4 bases remained unmatched. The CDR3 is made up of 14 amino acids. Germline V CDR1 and CDR2: SNHLY, FYNNEI. The DNA of the CDR3 is TGTGCCAGCACCGGGACAGGGGATTACAATGAGCAGTTCTTC. Translated: CASTGTGDYNEQFF.

This clonotype was seen at least ten times. This chain joins TRBV3-1 and TRBJ2-5; 12 bases align to TRBD2. CDR3 length: 18 residues. Germline V gives CDR1 LGHDT, CDR2 YNNKEL (reference sequence). The V segment lost 1 base and the J segment 4 bases; nucleotides outside the gene matches: 10. The CDR3 DNA is TGTGCCAGCAGCCAAGTCCTAGCGGGAGGGCCCCAGGGAGAGACCCAGTACTTC. Its translation is CASSQVLAGGPQGETQYF.

The sample holds many counts of this clonotype. The chain couples TRBV27 to TRBJ2-3; 9 bases line up with TRBD1. The ends lost 5 bases at V and 4 bases at J; junction bases unmatched: 10. Germline V gene data show CDR1 as MNHEY and CDR2 as SMNVEV (reference sequence). The length of the CDR3 is 16 residues. This CDR3 is CASSRGRDRVADTQYF. Here the CDR3 DNA reads TGTGCCAGCAGTCGCGGTAGGGACAGGGTTGCAGATACGCAGTATTTT.

In this sample, this clonotype turned up many times. The V call is TRBV12-3 or TRBV12-4, the J call TRBJ2-6, with TRBD1 as a possible D gene (6 bases). The CDR3 has 18 residues. With 5 bases removed from V and 2 bases from J, the gap between germline ends came to 19 bases. DNA for the CDR3: TGTGCCAGCAGTAAACGACCGGGACATCCGACTGGGGCCAACGTCCTGACTTTC. This encodes CASSKRPGHPTGANVLTF.

This clonotype was counted ten times or more. The chain carries TRBV4-1 and TRBJ2-7; TRBD1 agrees at 10 bases. The V and J ends lost 4 bases and 3 bases, in that order; junction bases with no gene match: 9. The CDR3 spans 16 residues. Germline CDR1 MGHRA, CDR2 YSYEKL. CDR3 region: CASSRAWTGGNYEQYF. In nucleotides, the CDR3 is TGCGCCAGCAGCCGGGCCTGGACAGGGGGTAACTACGAGCAGTACTTC.

This clonotype has a count of ten or more. The chain joins TRBV7-3 to TRBJ2-1; 7 bases match TRBD1. Germline lookup yields CDR1 SGHTA and CDR2 FQGTGA. V lost 7 bases and J lost 7; bases outside the gene matches: 13. CDR3 size: 15 residues. In DNA, the CDR3 is TGTGCCAGCACCCTTTCGAGCAGGGGGACGAATGAGCAGTTCTTC. It translates to CASTLSSRGTNEQFF.

This clonotype came up many times. The chain carries TRBV29-1 and TRBJ1-2, with a tentative D call TRBD1 (6 bases). The V gene lost 4 bases and the J gene lost 8 bases, with 14 bases spanning the gap. Germline V CDR1 and CDR2: SQVTM, ANQGSEA. The CDR3 has 12 amino acids. For the CDR3, the DNA is TGCAGCGTTGGAGGGCCCAGGGGAGGCTACACCTTC. Translated, it gives CSVGGPRGGYTF.

This clonotype was seen at least ten times. V usage is TRBV10-3 and J usage is TRBJ1-4, with D possibly TRBD1 on 5 matching bases. This CDR3 is built from 13 residues. Germline V lookup: CDR1 ENHRY, CDR2 SYGVKD. V lost 10 bases to trimming and J lost 6 bases, with 15 bases between them. CDR3 amino acids: CATFGGRYEKLFF. For the CDR3, the DNA is TGTGCCACCTTTGGGGGTCGGTATGAAAAACTGTTTTTT.

Ten or more counts support this clonotype. CDR3 protein: CSARQGLEYEQYF. The CDR3 DNA sequence: TGCAGTGCTAGACAGGGTCTGGAGTACGAGCAGTACTTC. This chain links TRBV20-1 with TRBJ2-7; D may be TRBD1 (5 bases). V was cut by 2 bases and J by 4 bases, with 12 bases left in between. Germline assignment: CDR1 DFQATT and CDR2 SNEGSKA (reference sequence). The CDR3 totals 13 residues.

This clonotype was seen many times. The V call is TRBV28, the J call TRBJ2-3; 10 bases match TRBD2. The CDR3 runs to 15 residues. With 8 bases clipped from V and 7 bases from J, the junction kept 12 bases outside the gene matches. Germline CDR1 and CDR2: MDHEN and SYDVKM. DNA of the CDR3: TGTGCCAGCGAGGGGGGGTCTAGCGGGAGAAATACGCAGTATTTT. Its translation: CASEGGSSGRNTQYF.

Many counts were recorded for this clonotype. The chain recombines TRBV24-1 with TRBJ2-1; D possibly matches TRBD1 or TRBD2 (6 bases each). This CDR3 is 15 amino acids long. The germline V gene encodes CDR1 KGHDR and CDR2 SFDVKD. The germline V and J ends were trimmed by 4 bases and 10 bases, with 19 bases remaining between them. CDR3 sequence reads: CATSDPGTGTREQFF. The DNA of the CDR3 is TGTGCCACCAGTGACCCCGGGACTGGGACAAGGGAGCAGTTCTTC.

This clonotype was seen ten or more times. This chain joins TRBV5-1 and TRBJ1-2, with D perhaps matching TRBD1 (5 bases). Trimming removed 4 bases from V and 4 bases from J, with 17 bases in between. Germline V gives CDR1 SGHRS, CDR2 YFSETQ. This CDR3 region has 15 residues. The CDR3 bases are TGCGCCAGCAGCCCCGATTCCAGGGCAGGCTATGGCTACACCTTC. Protein product: CASSPDSRAGYGYTF.

This clonotype was seen repeatedly, ten times or more. This chain uses TRBV20-1 with TRBJ2-7; D not certain. This CDR3 has 12 residues. V was shortened by 6 bases and J by 0 bases, with 9 bases between the two germline ends. Germline lookup yields CDR1 DFQATT and CDR2 SNEGSKA (reference sequence). The CDR3 region has the DNA TGCAGTGCCGACCGGACCTCCTACGAGCAGTACTTC. Its translation: CSADRTSYEQYF.

This clonotype was observed at least ten times. The J gene is TRBJ2-7, the V gene TRBV6-5; D is ambiguous. The germline V gene has CDR1 MNHEY and CDR2 SVGAGI. The CDR3 length is 13 residues. The ends were cut back, 2 bases at V and 0 bases at J, with 5 bases in the middle. CDR3 sequence (DNA): TGTGCCAGCAGTTACCAGGTCTCCTACGAGCAGTACTTC. The encoded protein is CASSYQVSYEQYF.

This clonotype has a count of ten or more. The chain recombines TRBV7-2 with TRBJ2-7, with no clear D. Trimming removed 0 bases from V and 0 bases from J, with 9 bases in between. This CDR3 contains 15 residues. The V gene's germline CDR1 is SGHTA and CDR2 FQGNSA. CDR3 DNA sequence: TGTGCCAGCAGCTTAGCTGTGGGCAGCTCCTACGAGCAGTACTTC. It yields the protein CASSLAVGSSYEQYF.

The rearrangement uses TRBV7-2 and TRBJ2-3; D call uncertain. The V and J ends lost 3 bases and 4 bases respectively, with 8 bases between them. The CDR3 length is 13 residues. CDR1 and CDR2 from the germline V gene are SGHTA and FQGNSA. The CDR3 here is CASSFVASDTQYF. The CDR3 DNA follows: TGTGCCAGCAGCTTCGTAGCCTCAGATACGCAGTATTTT.

The sample holds many counts of this clonotype. The chain links TRBV14 to TRBJ1-1; 8 bases are a match to TRBD1. The ends lost 1 base at V and 6 bases at J; junction bases unmatched: 7. Germline assignment: CDR1 SGHDN and CDR2 FVKESK. The CDR3 runs 15 residues. DNA for the CDR3: TGTGCCAGCAGCCAAGCCTCAGGGGGCACCTCTGAAGCTTTCTTT. Residues: CASSQASGGTSEAFF.

This clonotype was counted at least ten times. The chain carries TRBV20-1 and TRBJ1-2; 7 nucleotides line up with TRBD1. Germline V gene lookup returns CDR1 DFQATT and CDR2 SNEGSKA (reference sequence). V lost 1 base to trimming and J lost 4 bases; unmatched junction nucleotides: 6. This CDR3 contains 14 residues. The CDR3 region has the DNA TGCAGTGCTAGAGCGGCAGGGGGAGGCTATGGCTACACCTTC. It is translated as CSARAAGGGYGYTF.

The chain links TRBV4-1 to TRBJ1-6; D possibly corresponds to TRBD1 (5 bases). CDR1 is MGHRA and CDR2 is YSYEKL in the germline V gene. The germline V and J ends were trimmed by 5 bases and 3 bases, with 14 bases remaining between them. The CDR3 length is 16 residues. The CDR3 region has the DNA TGCGCCAGCAGCAAAGGTCGAGACAGCTATAATTCACCCCTCCACTTT. The encoded protein is CASSKGRDSYNSPLHF.

In its sample, this clonotype was seen many times. This chain joins TRBV5-1 and TRBJ2-5, with unresolved D. Between the trimmed V and J ends, which lost 2 bases and 1 base, there was a span of 6 bases. Germline V gene data show CDR1 as SGHRS and CDR2 as YFSETQ. The CDR3 has 13 amino acids. As DNA, the CDR3 is TGCGCCAGCAGCTTCACTTTCCAAGAGACCCAGTACTTC. Its protein is CASSFTFQETQYF.

This clonotype was seen at least ten times. J is TRBJ1-1 and V is TRBV20-1, with D uncertain. Per germline, CDR1 DFQATT and CDR2 SNEGSKA (reference sequence). Trimming cost V 1 base and J 1 base, with 7 bases left between them. The CDR3 covers 13 residues. The CDR3 here is CSARVPGNTEAFF. The CDR3 region has the DNA TGCAGTGCTAGAGTGCCAGGGAACACTGAAGCTTTCTTT.

This chain uses TRBV27 with TRBJ2-1; possible D gene TRBD1, 6 bases. The J call may be wrong; the DNA end is better matched by TRBJ2-7. The CDR3 totals 13 residues. Looked up from germline, CDR1 is MNHEY and CDR2 is SMNVEV (reference sequence). The CDR3 region has the DNA TGTGCCAGCAGTTTATCGAACAGGGTCGAGCAGTACTTC. This encodes CASSLSNRVEQYF.